This T cell receptor (beta chain) originates from a study of neoadjuvant anti-PD-1 for oral cavity cancer (dated by TCRdb to about 2021). Background for the entire study: Before curative-intent surgical resection, most patients were given three to four biweekly doses of nivolumab at 3 mg/kg. Patients who did not progress were given a fourth nivolumab dose at about day 43 and had definitive surgical resection on days 50-56. Responders were defined as patients with complete response, partial response or stable disease by RECIST 1.1; non-responders were defined as patients with progression. The parent correlative cohort had approximately twelve patients and a response rate of 25% to 35%. The study at large found these results: Only a few patients per response group were included in the TCR analyses, and the authors called for validation in larger cohorts. After neoadjuvant nivolumab, T cell clonality (Gini index) in PBMCs was significantly higher in non-responders than in responders. A higher pretreatment blood Treg/Th17 ratio correlated with both higher pretreatment blood TCRbeta clonality and lower post-treatment tumor TCRbeta clonality.

Explained via the paper, the time point label denotes: before neoadjuvant nivolumab. Patients had been newly diagnosed with stage II-IVA oral cavity squamous cell carcinoma, and no prior systemic or radiation treatment had been given to the patients. The cohort was made up of patients with locally advanced, HPV-negative oral cavity squamous cell carcinoma. Peripheral blood mononuclear cells were analyzed directly, without maintenance or expansion in culture. The samples were drawn from a longitudinal correlative study tied to a single-arm phase II trial testing neoadjuvant nivolumab in oral cavity squamous cell carcinoma. Subject-matched pre- and post-treatment PBMCs and tumors from three responders and three non-responders underwent genomic DNA-based TCRbeta sequencing. Peripheral blood mononuclear cells were collected before nivolumab treatment and were collected again after treatment, at the time of surgery. The Maxwell RSC DNA from Cells kit was used to isolate genomic DNA from PBMCs.

PBMC libraries used mostly around 500 ng of input genomic DNA for deep sequencing, with six replicates per sample. Following the manufacturer's instructions, the team built TCRbeta libraries using the immunoSEQ hsTCRbeta kit. An Illumina NovaSeq 6000 S4 flow cell was used to sequence the final libraries, which had first been combined to 3 nM. In the original analysis: The immunoSEQ Analyzer was used for raw data preprocessing and quality control. The analysis was restricted to productive rearrangements, with each unique CDR3 amino acid sequence defining a clonotype. Using the R package tcR, the researchers computed the Gini-Simpson index as their estimate of repertoire clonality. Student's t test was used to compare Gini indices, and Pearson correlation was used to assess associations with tumor size change. TCRdb retrieved this table from immuneACCESS and kept in-frame rearrangements only. Not all clones are present; in checked studies, unresolved V genes account for under half, and no reason is known for the remainder. The DNA was the basis for D and trimming; V, J and clone size are from that table. The sample has 11,000 to 15,000 clones on record, 73% of them singletons. The top ten clones comprise less than 3.5% of the sample.

In this sample, this clone turned up once. Its recognized antigen is unknown. Per-base qualities were not stored, and no clone one base away is much larger. The sample in question was PBMCs, obtained before nivolumab (anti-PD-1) treatment. The sequence came from a person between 35 and 79 years old with oral cavity squamous cell carcinoma.

The CDR3 reads CASSTNTGELFF. The nucleotides read TGTGCCAGCAGCACCAACACCGGGGAGCTGTTTTTT. The chain employs TRBV5-4 and TRBJ2-2, with the D gene too uncertain to name. The CDR3 holds 12 amino acids from the cysteine to the phenylalanine. Left in the record is the CDR3 DNA by itself, 36 bases read in frame from the first base. CDR1 and CDR2 are drawn from the germline V gene (reference sequence): SGHNT, YYREEE. Between the V and J ends, shortened by 4 bases and 2 bases respectively, the junction contains 3 bases. When the CDR3 is completed using the reference TRBV5-4 and TRBJ2-2 genes on either side, the full variable domain is ETGVTQSPTHLIKTRGQQVTLRCSSQSGHNTVSWYQQALGQGPQFIFQYYREEENGRGNFPPRFSGLQFPNYSSELNVNALELDDSALYLCASSTNTGELFFGEGSRLTVL.